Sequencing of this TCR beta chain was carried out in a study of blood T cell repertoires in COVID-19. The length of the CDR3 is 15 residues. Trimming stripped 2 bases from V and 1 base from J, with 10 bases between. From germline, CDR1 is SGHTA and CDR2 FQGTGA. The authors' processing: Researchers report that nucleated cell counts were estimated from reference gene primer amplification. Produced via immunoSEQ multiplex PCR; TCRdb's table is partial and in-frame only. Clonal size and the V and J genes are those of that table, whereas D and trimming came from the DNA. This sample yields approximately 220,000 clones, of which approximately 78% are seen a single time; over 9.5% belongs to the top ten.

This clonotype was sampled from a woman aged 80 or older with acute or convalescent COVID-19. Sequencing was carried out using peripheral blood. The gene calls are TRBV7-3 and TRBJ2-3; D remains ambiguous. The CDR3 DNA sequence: TGTGCCAGCAGCTTAGAGAGACTCCGCACAGATACGCAGTATTTT. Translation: CASSLERLRTDTQYF.